What follows are 26 T cell receptor beta chains derived from one specimen sequenced in a study of CD8+CD57+ T cells in acquired aplastic anemia. The template used for profiling TCR beta VDJ and CDR3 was genomic DNA. TCRdb re-analysed the reads in MiXCR, keeping a single row per CDR3 protein. Of 100,000 to 150,000 distinct CDR3 sequences listed, approximately 61% are singletons. It was patients with CD8+CD57+ cell expansion by flow cytometry who were chosen for sequencing. Sequencing was performed on sorted CD4+, CD8+, or CD8+CD57+ T cells (not recorded which) from PBMCs. These receptors originate from a human donor with aplastic anemia.

The V and J genes are TRBV29-1 and TRBJ2-7, with 8 bases that match TRBD1. CDR1 and CDR2 from the germline V gene are SQVTM and ANQGSEA. The length of the CDR3 is 13 residues. Trimming took 6 bases from V and 1 from J; bases not matched to a gene: 5. The CDR3 here is CSVLGTGSYEQYF. CDR3 nucleotide sequence: TGCAGCGTCCTAGGGACAGGATCCTACGAGCAGTACTTC.

This clonotype was observed once. The J gene is TRBJ1-1, the V gene TRBV10-3; D uncertain. This CDR3 comprises 14 residues. From germline, CDR1 is ENHRY and CDR2 SYGVKD. The V end was cut by 0 bases, the J end by 1 base, with 6 bases between. The CDR3 DNA follows: TGTGCCATCAGTGAGTCGGGCCCGAACACTGAAGCTTTCTTT. Its translation is CAISESGPNTEAFF.

This rearrangement joins TRBV24-1 to TRBJ2-7, with a tentative D call TRBD1 (7 bases). Germline V gene data show CDR1 as KGHDR and CDR2 as SFDVKD. This CDR3 has 12 residues. V lost 4 bases and J lost 9, with 12 bases in between. The CDR3 spells CATSEGQGGQYF. The CDR3 coding sequence is TGTGCCACCAGTGAGGGCCAGGGGGGGCAGTACTTC.

This clonotype was counted only a few times. The chain is built from TRBV29-1 and TRBJ2-7, with TRBD1 matching over 10 bases. The V and J ends lost 4 bases and 2 bases, in that order; junction bases with no gene match: 5. CDR1 SQVTM and CDR2 ANQGSEA come from the germline V gene. This CDR3 is 14 amino acids long. In nucleotides, the CDR3 is TGCAGCGTTGCTGGACAGGGGGTAACCTACGAGCAGTACTTC. Its translation: CSVAGQGVTYEQYF.

The CDR3 bases are TGCGCCAGCAGTCCCGGACAGGGCAGCTATGGCTACACCTTC. Translated, it gives CASSPGQGSYGYTF. The rearrangement links TRBV10-2 to TRBJ1-2, with TRBD1 matching over 8 bases. The germline V gene encodes CDR1 WSHSY and CDR2 SAAADI. The CDR3 totals 14 residues. J was trimmed by 4 bases and V by 5 bases; bases with no gene match: 6.

The rearrangement uses TRBV18 and TRBJ2-5; D remains ambiguous. CDR1 and CDR2 (germline): KGHSH, LQKENI. Trimming shortened V by 2 bases and J by 1 base, and 5 bases separated the two germline ends. The CDR3 totals 13 residues. The CDR3 region has the DNA TGTGCCAGCTCACCATTCTTCCAAGAGACCCAGTACTTC. Amino acid sequence: CASSPFFQETQYF.

This chain links TRBV2 with TRBJ2-5; 7 nucleotides align to TRBD1. Germline values: CDR1 SNHLY, CDR2 FYNNEI. The ends lost 9 bases at V and 4 bases at J; junction bases unmatched: 14. The CDR3 is 15 amino acids. The CDR3 DNA is TGTGCCAGTCGACAGGGACGGGTAGTATCAGAGACCCAGTACTTC. This codes for CASRQGRVVSETQYF.

This clonotype has only a few counts. The chain is built from TRBV10-3 and TRBJ1-1; D gene unclear. The V gene lost 4 bases and the J gene lost 1 base, with 7 bases spanning the gap. CDR3 length: 13 residues. CDR1 and CDR2 (germline): ENHRY, SYGVKD. The CDR3 is CAISGSENTEAFF. The CDR3 DNA reads as TGTGCCATCAGTGGATCGGAGAACACTGAAGCTTTCTTT.

This chain links TRBV4-1 with TRBJ2-2; no definite D call. With 0 bases removed from V and 5 bases from J, the gap between germline ends came to 7 bases. Germline V gives CDR1 MGHRA, CDR2 YSYEKL. CDR3 size: 14 residues. Here the CDR3 DNA reads TGCGCCAGCAGCCAAGAATGGGTAACCGGGGAGCTGTTTTTT. It specifies CASSQEWVTGELFF.

Many counts were recorded for this clonotype. A junction end diverges from the germline sequence, so it may reflect a read error. The V and J genes are TRBV7-7 and TRBJ2-7, with 8 bases matching TRBD1. Per the germline V gene, CDR1 is SSHAT and CDR2 is FNYEAQ (reference sequence). The CDR3 length is 14 residues. The CDR3 coding sequence is TGTGCTAGCAGCCCCCGGGACAGGAGCTACGAGCAGTACTTC. As protein: CASSPRDRSYEQYF.

Points on this clonotype: Sequence at one end of the junction differs from germline and may be a read error. The chain employs TRBV24-1 and TRBJ1-1, with a possible D match to TRBD1 (6 bases). This CDR3 contains 16 residues. Germline assignment: CDR1 KGHDR and CDR2 SFDVKD. The CDR3 region has the DNA TGTGCCAGCAGTTTACCTACAGGGCGCCTTACCACTGAAGCTTTCTTT. This sequence encodes CASSLPTGRLTTEAFF.

The gene calls are TRBV19 and TRBJ1-1; D might be TRBD1 (5 bases). The CDR3 consists of 13 residues. Trimming took off 5 bases at V and 4 bases at J, with 11 bases between the two ends. CDR1 and CDR2 (germline): LNHDA, SQIVND (reference sequence). CDR3 DNA sequence: TGTGCCAGTAGTCGGGGGACTTCCACTGAAGCTTTCTTT. It yields the protein CASSRGTSTEAFF.

The gene calls are TRBV20-1 and TRBJ2-1; 7 bases align to TRBD2. The J segment lost 9 bases and the V segment lost 3 bases, leaving 11 bases of the junction unmatched. Germline loops: CDR1 DFQATT, CDR2 SNEGSKA (reference sequence). The CDR3 is 14 residues long. This CDR3 reads CSARKGREGGEQFF. DNA for the CDR3: TGCAGTGCTAGGAAAGGCAGGGAGGGCGGTGAGCAGTTCTTC.

The chain has TRBV10-3 and TRBJ1-2; TRBD1 agrees at 7 bases. In germline, CDR1 is ENHRY, CDR2 SYGVKD. The CDR3 is 13 amino acids. V trimming: 10 bases; J trimming: 4 bases; junction bases outside the gene matches: 9. The CDR3 sequence: CASRRGQPYGYTF. The DNA of the CDR3 is TGTGCCAGCAGGCGGGGACAGCCCTATGGCTACACCTTC.

This clonotype was counted at least ten times. This sequence joins TRBV2 and TRBJ2-2; the match to TRBD2 covers 14 bases. The length of the CDR3 is 18 residues. Germline V gene lookup returns CDR1 SNHLY and CDR2 FYNNEI. Germline trimming cut 3 bases from V and 0 bases from J; bases unmatched to any gene: 3. The CDR3 DNA reads TGTGCCAGCAGTGAGGGACTAGCGGGAGTCGCGAACACCGGGGAGCTGTTTTTT. It codes for CASSEGLAGVANTGELFF.

This chain links TRBV7-9 with TRBJ1-1; TRBD1 agrees at 7 bases. Germline V gene data show CDR1 as SEHNR and CDR2 as FQNEAQ (reference sequence). The junction had 8 bases not matched to a gene; V was cut back by 6 bases and J by 7 bases. The CDR3 consists of 13 residues. Here the CDR3 DNA reads TGTGCCAGCAGAGGCGAGGGGGCCGGTGAAGCTTTCTTT. This encodes CASRGEGAGEAFF.

This clonotype was recorded a few times. The chain uses TRBV19 and TRBJ1-1, with D possibly being TRBD1 (5 bases). Trimming stripped 5 bases from V and 8 bases from J, with 12 bases between. The CDR3 totals 12 residues. Germline V gene sequence: CDR1 LNHDA, CDR2 SQIVND (reference sequence). The CDR3 loop reads CASSVGTEEAFF. The CDR3 DNA reads as TGTGCCAGTAGTGTCGGGACGGAAGAAGCTTTCTTT.

The J gene is TRBJ2-3, the V gene TRBV27, with D unresolved. Trimming stripped 4 bases from V and 0 bases from J, with 11 bases between. The germline V gene has CDR1 MNHEY and CDR2 SMNVEV (reference sequence). The CDR3 contains 15 residues. As DNA, the CDR3 is TGTGCCAGCAGTTGGCTTCCGGCTAGCACAGATACGCAGTATTTT. Its translation: CASSWLPASTDTQYF.

J is TRBJ2-5 and V is TRBV7-6; 7 nucleotides match TRBD1. The germline gives CDR1 SGHVS, CDR2 FNYEAQ. The CDR3 sequence is 17 residues long. V lost 2 bases to trimming and J lost 0 bases; unmatched junction nucleotides: 9. CDR3 bases: TGTGCCAGCAGCTTATCATCCAGGGGGTACCACCAAGAGACCCAGTACTTC. Protein sequence: CASSLSSRGYHQETQYF.

This clonotype appeared many times. V usage is TRBV2 and J usage is TRBJ2-1; unclear D gene. CDR3 length: 16 amino acids. The germline CDR1 and CDR2 sequences are SNHLY and FYNNEI. V lost 5 bases and J lost 5, with 19 bases in between. CDR3 region: CASSLVPREVDNEQFF. The CDR3 DNA is TGTGCCAGCAGTCTTGTTCCTAGGGAAGTTGACAATGAGCAGTTCTTC.

V is TRBV19 and J is TRBJ1-2; D call uncertain. This CDR3 is 13 amino acids long. Germline V gene sequence: CDR1 LNHDA, CDR2 SQIVND (reference sequence). Between the trimmed V and J ends, which lost 7 bases and 5 bases, there was a span of 14 bases. The CDR3 DNA sequence: TGTGCCAGTACGAGGGCCTACAGTTATGGCTACACCTTC. Translation: CASTRAYSYGYTF.

The chain recombines TRBV7-2 with TRBJ2-3; D is unresolved. CDR3 length: 14 amino acids. Germline V gene data show CDR1 as SGHTA and CDR2 as FQGNSA. Trimming took off 2 bases at V and 1 base at J, with 7 bases between the two ends. For the CDR3, the DNA is TGTGCCAGCAGCTTACGTCCAGGCACAGATACGCAGTATTTT. Protein sequence: CASSLRPGTDTQYF.

For this clonotype: Likely a read error: the CDR3 ends without its conserved phenylalanine or tryptophan. The V gene is TRBV12-3 or TRBV12-4, the J gene TRBJ2-1; D possibly corresponds to TRBD2 (5 bases). This CDR3 has 15 amino acids. V lost 2 bases, J lost 3 bases, and 11 bases lay in between. This CDR3 is CASSLSRAGYNEQFL. Written as DNA, the CDR3 is TGTGCCAGCAGTTTAAGTAGGGCGGGCTACAATGAGCAGTTCCTC.

The rearrangement uses TRBV20-1 and TRBJ1-2; TRBD1 is a possible D gene (5 bases). CDR1 is DFQATT, CDR2 SNEGSKA, per germline (reference sequence). The CDR3 has 13 amino acids. V was cut by 5 bases and J by 8 bases, with 18 bases left in between. In DNA form, the CDR3 reads TGCAGTGCTTACCCGCCAGGGCTTAGGGGCTACACCTTC. Amino acids: CSAYPPGLRGYTF.

As regards this clonotype: Just one base apart from a much larger clone, this may be a read error. This sequence joins TRBV20-1 and TRBJ2-7; 7 bases fit TRBD1. V shed 3 bases, J shed 5 bases, and the junction held 7 bases outside the gene matches. CDR3 length equals 13 residues. CDR1 is DFQATT, CDR2 SNEGSKA, per germline (reference sequence). The CDR3 DNA sequence: TGCAGTGCTAGCGGGCAGGGGGACAACGAGCAGTACTTC. Amino acid sequence: CSASGQGDNEQYF.

This clonotype was observed at least ten times. The genes are TRBV13 and TRBJ2-2; D gene uncertain. The CDR3 has 12 amino acids. V lost 0 bases to trimming and J lost 7 bases, with 3 bases between them. Germline values: CDR1 PRHDT, CDR2 FYEKMQ (reference sequence). The CDR3 here is CASSLGDGELFF. The CDR3 DNA sequence: TGTGCCAGCAGCTTAGGGGACGGGGAGCTGTTTTTT.